This T cell receptor (beta chain) was sequenced for a study of tumor and adjacent non-tumor tissue in lung cancer. TCRbeta libraries were built with three rounds of nested PCR, modified from ARM-PCR. TCRdb reanalysed the multiplex PCR reads using MiXCR and keeps one entry per CDR3 protein. The table includes approximately 77,000 distinct CDR3 sequences, about four fifths detected once. V was shortened by 6 bases and J by 6 bases, with 12 bases between the two germline ends. The CDR3 covers 12 residues. This sample's RNA came from whole unsorted tissue. Distant lung tissue was collected more than 3 cm away from the tumor edge. Of note for this clonotype: It may be a read error: a sequence one base away is much more abundant.

The gene calls are TRBV12-3 or TRBV12-4 and TRBJ2-7; D may correspond to TRBD1 or TRBD2 (5 bases each). The clonotype originates from a man aged 55 to 70 with non-small cell lung cancer. Sequencing input: distant non-tumor lung tissue. CDR3: CASRGWGIEQYF. The CDR3 DNA reads as TGTGCCAGCAGGGGGTGGGGGATCGAGCAGTACTTC.